This T cell receptor (beta chain) was observed in a study of blood T cell repertoires in COVID-19. Repertoires were generated with immunoSEQ multiplex PCR, while TCRdb's copy carries only in-frame clones and drops some. The data show over 200,000 clones, approximately 84% seen once. The germline CDR1 and CDR2 sequences are GTSNPN and SVGIG (reference sequence). CDR3 size: 13 residues. V was cut by 1 base and J by 4 bases, with 10 bases left in between. The sequence came from a man aged 35 to 55 who had recovered from COVID-19. This chain joins TRBV30 and TRBJ1-2; D is unclear. Sequences were obtained from PBMCs or T cells enriched from blood (not recorded which). In DNA, the CDR3 is TGTGCCTGGAGTGACGCGCGGGGCTATGGCTACACCTTC. Protein: CAWSDARGYGYTF.